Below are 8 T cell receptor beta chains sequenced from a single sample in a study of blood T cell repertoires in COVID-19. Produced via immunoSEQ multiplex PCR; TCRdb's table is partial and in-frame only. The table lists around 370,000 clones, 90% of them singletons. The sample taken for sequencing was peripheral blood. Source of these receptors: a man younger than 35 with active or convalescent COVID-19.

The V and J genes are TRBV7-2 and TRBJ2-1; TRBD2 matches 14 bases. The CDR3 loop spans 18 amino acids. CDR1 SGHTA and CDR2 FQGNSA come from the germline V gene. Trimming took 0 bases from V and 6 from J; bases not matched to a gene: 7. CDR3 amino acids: CASSLAPGTSGRGNEQFF. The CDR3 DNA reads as TGTGCCAGCAGCTTAGCGCCCGGGACTAGCGGGAGAGGCAATGAGCAGTTCTTC.

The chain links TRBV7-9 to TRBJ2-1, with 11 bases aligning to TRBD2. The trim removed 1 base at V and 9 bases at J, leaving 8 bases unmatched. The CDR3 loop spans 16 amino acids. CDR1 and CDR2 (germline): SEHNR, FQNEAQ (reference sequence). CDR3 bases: TGTGCCAGCAGCTTAGGTAGCGGGAGGGGTAGGATTGAGCAGTTCTTC. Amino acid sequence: CASSLGSGRGRIEQFF. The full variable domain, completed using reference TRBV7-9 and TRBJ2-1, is DTGVSQNPRHKITKRGQNVTFRCDPISEHNRLYWYRQTLGQGPEFLTYFQNEAQLEKSRLLSDRFSAERPKGSFSTLEIQRTEQGDSAMYLCASSLGSGRGRIEQFFGPGTRLTVL.

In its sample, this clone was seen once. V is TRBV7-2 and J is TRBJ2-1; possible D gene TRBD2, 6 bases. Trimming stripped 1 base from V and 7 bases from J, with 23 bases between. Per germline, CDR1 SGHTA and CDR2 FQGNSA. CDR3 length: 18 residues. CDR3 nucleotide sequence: TGTGCCAGCAGCTTAGGAGAATCCCAGCGGGCCGCCCGAAATGAGCAGTTCTTC. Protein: CASSLGESQRAARNEQFF.

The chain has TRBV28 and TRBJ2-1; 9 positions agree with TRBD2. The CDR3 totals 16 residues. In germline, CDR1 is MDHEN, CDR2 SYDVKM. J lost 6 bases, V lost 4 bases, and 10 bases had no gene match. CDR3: CASSSPVGRGGNEQFF. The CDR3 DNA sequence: TGTGCCAGCAGTTCCCCAGTAGGGCGGGGGGGCAATGAGCAGTTCTTC. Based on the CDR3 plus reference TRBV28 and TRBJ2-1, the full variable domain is DVKVTQSSRYLVKRTGEKVFLECVQDMDHENMFWYRQDPGLGLRLIYFSYDVKMKEKGDIPEGYSVSREKKERFSLILESASTNQTSMYLCASSSPVGRGGNEQFFGPGTRLTVL.

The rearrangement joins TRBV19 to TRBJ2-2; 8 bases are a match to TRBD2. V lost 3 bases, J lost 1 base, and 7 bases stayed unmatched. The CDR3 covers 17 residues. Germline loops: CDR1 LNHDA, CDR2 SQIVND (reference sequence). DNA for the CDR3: TGTGCCAGTAGTATTTTCGGGAGGGCCGGGAACACCGGGGAGCTGTTTTTT. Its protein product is CASSIFGRAGNTGELFF.

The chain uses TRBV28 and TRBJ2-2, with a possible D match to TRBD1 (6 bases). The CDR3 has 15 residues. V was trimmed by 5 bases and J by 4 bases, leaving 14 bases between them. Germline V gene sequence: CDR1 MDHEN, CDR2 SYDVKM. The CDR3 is CASSPRDTSTGELFF. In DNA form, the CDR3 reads TGTGCCAGCAGTCCTCGGGACACGAGCACCGGGGAGCTGTTTTTT.

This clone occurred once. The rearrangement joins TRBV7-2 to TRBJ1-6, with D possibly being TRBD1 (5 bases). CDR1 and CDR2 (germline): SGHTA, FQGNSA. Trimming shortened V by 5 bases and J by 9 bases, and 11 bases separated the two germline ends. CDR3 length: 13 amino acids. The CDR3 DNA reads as TGTGCCAGCAGCGGACAAGGAGCTTCACCCCTCCACTTT. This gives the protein CASSGQGASPLHF.

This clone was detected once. CDR3 protein: CASINSGGGDEQFF. The CDR3 bases are TGTGCCAGCATTAACAGCGGGGGGGGAGATGAGCAGTTCTTC. V is TRBV28 and J is TRBJ2-1; 10 positions match TRBD2. The CDR3 runs to 14 residues. Looked up from germline, CDR1 is MDHEN and CDR2 is SYDVKM. Trimming at V came to 7 bases and at J to 8 bases, leaving 8 bases not matched to a gene.